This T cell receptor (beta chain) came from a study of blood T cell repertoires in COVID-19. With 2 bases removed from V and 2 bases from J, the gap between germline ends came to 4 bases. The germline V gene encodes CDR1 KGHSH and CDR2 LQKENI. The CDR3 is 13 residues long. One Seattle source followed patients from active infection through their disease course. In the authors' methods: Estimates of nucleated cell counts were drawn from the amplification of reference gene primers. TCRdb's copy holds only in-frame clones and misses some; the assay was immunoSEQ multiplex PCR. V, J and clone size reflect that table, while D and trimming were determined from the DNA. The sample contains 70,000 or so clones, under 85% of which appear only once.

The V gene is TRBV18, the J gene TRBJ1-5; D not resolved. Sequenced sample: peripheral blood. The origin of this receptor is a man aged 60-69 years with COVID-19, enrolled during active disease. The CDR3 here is CASSPSGNQPQHF. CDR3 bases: TGTGCCAGCTCACCATCCGGCAATCAGCCCCAGCATTTT.